This T cell receptor beta chain was sequenced for a study of OX40 agonist ivuxolimab in advanced cancers. The CDR3 is 14 residues long. The germline V gene has CDR1 SGDLS and CDR2 YYNGEE. V was shortened by 3 bases and J by 0 bases, with 7 bases between the two germline ends. Generated by immunoSEQ multiplex PCR, the TCRdb table keeps only in-frame clones and is missing some. This table holds around 65,000 clones, approximately 90% found once. This chain joins TRBV9 and TRBJ1-3, with D unresolved. The TCR sequence derives from an adult with an advanced solid tumor such as melanoma, head and neck, liver or kidney cancer. Here the sequenced sample was CD4+ or CD8+ T cells sorted from blood, taken in a trial of the OX40 agonist ivuxolimab. CDR3 amino acids: CASSGAFSGNTIYF. CDR3 sequence (DNA): TGTGCCAGCAGCGGGGCCTTCTCTGGAAACACCATATATTTT.